The present T cell receptor (beta chain) was sequenced within a study of identifying expanded T cells in peripheral blood. Study results and limitations: Across healthy donors, higher total template counts meant significantly greater approximately two-week count variance. Differentially abundant clones: roughly 1.2 between replicates, around 17 at around 14 days, approximately 19 at four.

This clone was found once. Antigen unknown. Healthy donors had no documented immune events, such as infections, while sampled. The protocol was immunoSEQ multiplex PCR, while the TCRdb copy is restricted to in-frame clones and leaves out a portion. The sample shows 60,000 to 70,000 clones, approximately 80% of them seen only once. Trimming left V 0 bases short and J 9 bases short, with 15 bases between. The CDR3 totals 14 residues. Germline lookup yields CDR1 SGDLS and CDR2 YYNGEE. The TCR was taken from a person aged 18 to 75 in good health. J is TRBJ2-5 and V is TRBV9; D is perhaps TRBD2 (6 bases). Sequences were obtained from blood. The CDR3 DNA follows: TGTGCCAGCAGCGTAGGAGCGGGCCTCGATTCCCAGTACTTC. Protein sequence: CASSVGAGLDSQYF.